This T cell receptor (beta chain) was sequenced during a study of cytomegalovirus exposure and HLA in healthy donors. This CDR3 contains 14 residues. Germline V gives CDR1 SGDLS, CDR2 YYNGEE. Trimming cost V 0 bases and J 4 bases, with 11 bases left between them. PCR used 60 Vbeta primers and 13 Jbeta primers. Here immunoSEQ multiplex PCR was the method, and the copy in TCRdb shows in-frame clones only, minus some. The data contain about 140,000 clones, roughly 79% of them singletons. The receptor comes from a man aged 18 to 29 in good health and CMV-seronegative. Material for sequencing was PBMCs. The V gene is TRBV9, the J gene TRBJ2-7; a possible D gene is TRBD1 (6 bases). The CDR3: CASSVATQGYEQYF. For the CDR3, the DNA is TGTGCCAGCAGCGTAGCGACTCAGGGGTACGAGCAGTACTTC.